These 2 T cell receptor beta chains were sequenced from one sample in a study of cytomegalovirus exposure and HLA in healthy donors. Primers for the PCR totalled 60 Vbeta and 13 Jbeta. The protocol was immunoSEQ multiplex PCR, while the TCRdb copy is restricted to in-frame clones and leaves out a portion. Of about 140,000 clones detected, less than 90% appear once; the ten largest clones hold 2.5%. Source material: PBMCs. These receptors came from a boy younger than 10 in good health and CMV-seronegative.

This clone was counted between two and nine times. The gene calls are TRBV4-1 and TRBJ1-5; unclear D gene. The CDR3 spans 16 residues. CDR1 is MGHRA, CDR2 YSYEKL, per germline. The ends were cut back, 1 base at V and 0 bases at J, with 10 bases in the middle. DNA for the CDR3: TGCGCCAGCAGCCAAGGGTCGGGGAATAGCAATCAGCCCCAGCATTTT. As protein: CASSQGSGNSNQPQHF.

The CDR3 bases are TGTGCCAGCAGCTGGACGCCGGGACAGGGCGTGAACACTGAAGCTTTCTTT. Translating gives CASSWTPGQGVNTEAFF. The gene calls are TRBV7-9 and TRBJ1-1, with 9 bases matching TRBD1. This CDR3 comprises 17 residues. The J segment lost 0 bases and the V segment lost 4 bases, leaving 9 bases of the junction unmatched. Germline CDR1 is SEHNR and CDR2 is FQNEAQ (reference sequence).